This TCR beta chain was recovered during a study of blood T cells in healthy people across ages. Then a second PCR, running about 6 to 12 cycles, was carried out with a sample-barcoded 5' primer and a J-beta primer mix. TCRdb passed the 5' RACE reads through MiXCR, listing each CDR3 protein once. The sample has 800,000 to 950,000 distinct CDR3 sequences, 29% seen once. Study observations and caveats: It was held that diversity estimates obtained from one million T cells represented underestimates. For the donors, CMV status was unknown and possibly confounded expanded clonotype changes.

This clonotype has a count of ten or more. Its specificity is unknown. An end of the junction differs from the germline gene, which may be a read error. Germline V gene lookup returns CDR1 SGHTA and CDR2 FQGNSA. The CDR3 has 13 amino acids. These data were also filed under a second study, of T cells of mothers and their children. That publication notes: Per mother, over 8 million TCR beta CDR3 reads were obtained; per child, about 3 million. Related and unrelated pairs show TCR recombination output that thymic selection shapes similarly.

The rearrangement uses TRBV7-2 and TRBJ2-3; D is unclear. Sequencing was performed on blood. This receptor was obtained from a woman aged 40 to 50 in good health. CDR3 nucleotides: TGCGCCAGCAGCCCCTTAGGGACAGATACGCAGTATTTT. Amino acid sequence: CASSPLGTDTQYF.